One T cell receptor (beta chain) is described in this entry. Its antigen is currently unknown. This sample is part of a study of siplizumab effects on memory and regulatory T cells. The method was immunoSEQ multiplex PCR; TCRdb's version includes in-frame clones alone and lacks a portion of them. Among roughly 100,000 clones, about 94% were seen once, and the ten largest hold about 1.1%. General study points: Proliferating clones, CD4+ or CD8+, lacked an assignable naive or memory phenotype in roughly 80-97% of cases. Some alloreactive sequences were traceable to unstimulated CD4+ memory cells, and siplizumab significantly reduced them. Just a small share of alloreactive clones was traced back to unstimulated subsets.

This receptor was obtained from a human donor in good health. Sequences were obtained from CD4+ T cells sorted from blood.

The CDR3 loop reads CASSRETVSYEQYF. The CDR3 DNA follows: TGTGCCAGCAGTCGGGAGACAGTCTCCTACGAGCAGTACTTC. The chain uses TRBV2 and TRBJ2-7, with D perhaps matching TRBD2 (6 bases). The V and J ends lost 5 bases and 0 bases respectively, with 11 bases between them. The CDR3 runs to 14 residues. CDR1 SNHLY and CDR2 FYNNEI come from the germline V gene.